Shown below are 23 T cell receptor beta chains from a single sample sequenced in a study of blood T cell repertoires in COVID-19. The protocol was immunoSEQ multiplex PCR, while the TCRdb copy is restricted to in-frame clones and leaves out a portion. The sample records approximately 150,000 clones, roughly 84% being singletons. Sequencing was carried out using PBMCs or T cells enriched from blood (not recorded which). The receptors shown here come from a woman in her 50s who had recovered from COVID-19.

The chain recombines TRBV6-5 with TRBJ2-1; 10 bases fit TRBD2. The germline gives CDR1 MNHEY, CDR2 SVGAGI. The CDR3 consists of 14 residues. The J segment lost 4 bases and the V segment lost 11 bases, leaving 8 bases of the junction unmatched. As DNA, the CDR3 is TGTGCCGCTCGCCGGACTAGCGGATACAATGAGCAGTTCTTC. Translation: CAARRTSGYNEQFF.

The chain carries TRBV7-2 and TRBJ2-7; 10 nucleotides line up with TRBD1. The CDR3 extends over 14 amino acids. Per germline, CDR1 SGHTA and CDR2 FQGNSA. The V gene end was trimmed by 5 bases and the J gene end by 1 base; junction bases not matched to a gene: 2. This chain's CDR3 is CASSRQGASYEQYF. The CDR3 DNA reads TGTGCCAGCAGCAGACAGGGGGCGTCCTACGAGCAGTACTTC.

The sample holds a few counts of this clone. V usage is TRBV5-4 and J usage is TRBJ1-1; no clear D. The CDR3 is 14 residues long. Trimming took off 8 bases at V and 1 base at J, with 15 bases between the two ends. CDR1 SGHNT and CDR2 YYREEE come from the germline V gene (reference sequence). CDR3 protein: CASAPDGQNTEAFF. DNA for the CDR3: TGTGCCAGTGCCCCTGATGGCCAGAACACTGAAGCTTTCTTT.

The chain combines TRBV2 with TRBJ1-2, with no clear D. Trimming pared 5 bases from V and 5 bases from J, leaving 15 bases between. Germline-derived CDR1 and CDR2 are SNHLY and FYNNEI. The CDR3 has 14 residues. CDR3 region: CASSQLERPYGYTF. DNA of the CDR3: TGTGCCAGCAGTCAATTAGAGCGCCCGTATGGCTACACCTTC. Based on the CDR3 plus reference TRBV2 and TRBJ1-2, the full variable domain is EPEVTQTPSHQVTQMGQEVILRCVPISNHLYFYWYRQILGQKVEFLVSFYNNEISEKSEIFDDQFSVERPDGSNFTLKIRSTKLEDSAMYFCASSQLERPYGYTFGSGTRLTVV.

The gene calls are TRBV18 and TRBJ2-1; 7 bases are shared with TRBD1. Germline V gene sequence: CDR1 KGHSH, CDR2 LQKENI. This CDR3 has 15 amino acids. The trim removed 6 bases at V and 0 bases at J, leaving 5 bases unmatched. The CDR3 here is CASSHRDSSYNEQFF. The CDR3 nucleotides read TGTGCCAGCTCCCACCGGGACAGCTCCTACAATGAGCAGTTCTTC.

The count of this clone is one. The CDR3 bases are TGTGCCAGCAGCCCTCCTAGCGGGGGGGGCAATGAGCAGTTCTTC. Amino acids: CASSPPSGGGNEQFF. The chain carries TRBV7-2 and TRBJ2-1; 12 nucleotides match TRBD2. Trimming took 5 bases from V and 6 from J; bases not matched to a gene: 5. Per germline, CDR1 SGHTA and CDR2 FQGNSA. The CDR3 length is 15 residues. The full variable domain, in which reference TRBV7-2 and TRBJ2-1 provide the parts outside the CDR3, is GAGVSQSPSNKVTEKGKDVELRCDPISGHTALYWYRQSLGQGLEFLIYFQGNSAPDKSGLPSDRFSAERTGGSVSTLTIQRTQQEDSAVYLCASSPPSGGGNEQFFGPGTRLTVL.

This clone appeared a few times. This chain connects TRBV27 to TRBJ1-1, with a weak D call TRBD1 (6 bases). Trimming cost V 6 bases and J 6 bases, with 17 bases left between them. The germline CDR1 and CDR2 sequences are MNHEY and SMNVEV (reference sequence). The CDR3 length is 14 residues. CDR3 sequence: CASRAQGRGPEAFF. CDR3 sequence (DNA): TGTGCCAGCAGAGCACAGGGTCGCGGGCCTGAAGCTTTCTTT.

This chain uses TRBV3-1 (or the pseudogene TRBV3-2) with TRBJ1-2, with 7 bases lining up with TRBD1. CDR3 length equals 15 residues. The V and J ends lost 4 bases and 8 bases, in that order; junction bases with no gene match: 13. Germline CDR1 is LGHDT and CDR2 is YNNKEL (reference sequence). Written as DNA, the CDR3 is TGTGCCAGCAGCCCTCGACAGGGTTCGTCCTTCGGCTACACCTTC. Protein product: CASSPRQGSSFGYTF.

V and J are TRBV9 and TRBJ1-2; D unclear. V lost 0 bases to trimming and J lost 3 bases, with 9 bases between them. Germline CDR1 and CDR2: SGDLS and YYNGEE. This CDR3 comprises 14 residues. Here the CDR3 reads CASSVDGLYYGYTF. CDR3 nucleotide sequence: TGTGCCAGCAGCGTAGACGGACTCTACTATGGCTACACCTTC. The full variable domain, rest sourced from reference TRBV9 and TRBJ1-2, is DSGVTQTPKHLITATGQRVTLRCSPRSGDLSVYWYQQSLDQGLQFLIQYYNGEERAKGNILERFSAQQFPDLHSELNLSSLELGDSALYFCASSVDGLYYGYTFGSGTRLTVV.

The CDR3 spells CSVEQRTSYKETQYF. Written as DNA, the CDR3 is TGCAGCGTTGAACAGAGGACTAGCTATAAAGAGACCCAGTACTTC. The chain uses TRBV29-1 and TRBJ2-5, with 8 positions matching TRBD2. V shed 2 bases and J 3 bases; nucleotides not matched to a gene: 8. The germline V gene has CDR1 SQVTM and CDR2 ANQGSEA. The CDR3 totals 15 residues.

This rearrangement joins TRBV5-1 to TRBJ1-2; D not resolved. This CDR3 spans 13 amino acids. CDR1 is SGHRS, CDR2 YFSETQ, per germline. V was trimmed by 0 bases and J by 5 bases, leaving 8 bases between them. The CDR3 reads CASSLGDGYGYTF. The CDR3, as DNA: TGCGCCAGCAGCTTGGGTGACGGGTATGGCTACACCTTC.

V usage is TRBV28 and J usage is TRBJ1-6; TRBD1 might be the D (6 bases). The CDR3 runs 14 residues. CDR1 is MDHEN and CDR2 is SYDVKM in the germline V gene. Trimming cost V 2 bases and J 4 bases, with 6 bases left between them. CDR3 in DNA: TGTGCCAGCAGTTTAACAGGGTATAATTCACCCCTCCACTTT. Translation: CASSLTGYNSPLHF.

The chain employs TRBV6-5 and TRBJ1-4; a weak D match, TRBD1 (5 bases). Trimming took off 0 bases at V and 0 bases at J, with 8 bases between the two ends. Germline assignment: CDR1 MNHEY and CDR2 SVGAGI. The CDR3 is made up of 16 amino acids. CDR3 coding DNA: TGTGCCAGCAGTTACTCCGGGGGAACAACTAATGAAAAACTGTTTTTT. Translated: CASSYSGGTTNEKLFF.

The chain employs TRBV6-5 and TRBJ2-3; 7 positions match TRBD1. J lost 1 base, V lost 7 bases, and 8 bases had no gene match. This CDR3 contains 15 residues. Looked up from germline, CDR1 is MNHEY and CDR2 is SVGAGI. The CDR3 loop reads CASKIQGKGTDTQYF. Here the CDR3 DNA reads TGTGCCAGCAAAATACAGGGGAAAGGCACAGATACGCAGTATTTT.

This sequence joins TRBV13 and TRBJ1-2; D unclear. The CDR3 totals 14 residues. V dropped 0 bases and J dropped 2 bases, with 7 bases sitting between them. The germline CDR1 and CDR2 sequences are PRHDT and FYEKMQ (reference sequence). The CDR3 here is CASSLGLSNYGYTF. DNA of the CDR3: TGTGCCAGCAGCTTAGGTTTATCCAACTATGGCTACACCTTC.

This chain joins TRBV6-5 and TRBJ1-5; no firm D call. CDR3 length equals 15 residues. Germline values: CDR1 MNHEY, CDR2 SVGAGI. Trimming removed 5 bases from V and 2 bases from J, with 13 bases in between. CDR3 bases: TGTGCCAGCAGTACGGAGAGGTTCGGCAATCAGCCCCAGCATTTT. This codes for CASSTERFGNQPQHF.

The chain uses TRBV7-3 and TRBJ2-1; D is uncertain. Between the trimmed V and J ends, which lost 3 bases and 0 bases, there was a span of 6 bases. Germline CDR1 reads SGHTA; CDR2 reads FQGTGA. The CDR3 runs to 14 residues. The DNA of the CDR3 is TGTGCCAGCAGCTTCTCTAGCTCCTACAATGAGCAGTTCTTC. Encoded protein: CASSFSSSYNEQFF.

V and J are TRBV5-1 and TRBJ2-7; 8 nucleotides match TRBD1. The V gene's germline CDR1 is SGHRS and CDR2 YFSETQ. The CDR3 is made up of 15 amino acids. V shed 4 bases and J 3 bases; nucleotides not matched to a gene: 9. For the CDR3, the DNA is TGCGCCAGCAGCGGGACAGGTCTCTCCGGCTACGAGCAGTACTTC. This sequence encodes CASSGTGLSGYEQYF.

J is TRBJ2-7 and V is TRBV6-2 or TRBV6-3; TRBD2 matches at 8 bases. The CDR3 sequence is 14 residues long. V lost 5 bases and J lost 6; bases outside the gene matches: 9. Germline V gene data show CDR1 as MNHEY and CDR2 as SVGEGT. CDR3 in amino acids: CASSRGGNSAEQYF. In nucleotides, the CDR3 is TGTGCCAGCAGTCGGGGGGGCAATTCGGCCGAGCAGTACTTC.

The chain has TRBV19 and TRBJ2-6, with a weak D call TRBD1 (6 bases). The CDR3 spans 15 residues. V lost 2 bases to trimming and J lost 2 bases, with 7 bases between them. Germline CDR1 LNHDA, CDR2 SQIVND (reference sequence). The CDR3 bases are TGTGCCAGTAGTATACCAGGGGCTGGGGCCAACGTCCTGACTTTC. Encoded protein: CASSIPGAGANVLTF.

This clone is a singleton in its sample. J is TRBJ2-7 and V is TRBV2; tentatively, D is TRBD1 (5 bases). The CDR3 is 13 amino acids. Germline V CDR1 and CDR2: SNHLY, FYNNEI. Trimming took 6 bases from V and 2 from J, leaving 11 bases between them. CDR3 sequence (DNA): TGTGCCAGCAGAATCAGGGTAACCTACGAGCAGTACTTC. It specifies CASRIRVTYEQYF.

This clone came up once. This chain joins TRBV11-3 and TRBJ1-3; 10 bases align to TRBD1. The CDR3 length is 16 residues. Germline V lookup: CDR1 SGHNT, CDR2 YENEEA. V trimming: 1 base; J trimming: 4 bases; junction bases outside the gene matches: 4. The CDR3 DNA follows: TGTGCCAGCAGCTTAGCCGGGACAGGGGTCGGAAACACCATATATTTT. Protein sequence: CASSLAGTGVGNTIYF.

This chain links TRBV5-4 with TRBJ2-2; 7 bases match TRBD1. Germline values: CDR1 SGHNT, CDR2 YYREEE (reference sequence). The CDR3 loop spans 15 amino acids. Trimming cost V 3 bases and J 7 bases; bases outside gene matches: 9. DNA of the CDR3: TGTGCCAGCAGCTCCCCCGACAGGGTCTACGGGGAGCTGTTTTTT. Protein sequence: CASSSPDRVYGELFF.